This note documents a single T cell receptor beta chain sequence. TCRdb keeps only in-frame clones here, not all; method: immunoSEQ multiplex PCR. The sample includes approximately 12,000 clones, around two thirds of them seen just once. This record belongs to a study of radiation and T cells in renal cell carcinoma. Between the trimmed V and J ends, which lost 6 bases and 5 bases, there was a span of 23 bases. The CDR3 runs to 17 residues. The germline gives CDR1 LNHDA, CDR2 SQIVND (reference sequence). Described treatment: treatment-naive control, cytoreductive nephrectomy. Treatment-naive patients without radiation supplied the control tumors at nephrectomy.

This receptor was identified in a woman aged 80 or older with renal cell carcinoma. The sample here was tumor tissue, taken from a patient whose treatment was nephrectomy without radiotherapy. The genes are TRBV19 and TRBJ2-1, with a tentative D call TRBD2 (6 bases). CDR3 region: CASSRNGAGGSHNEQFF. CDR3 DNA sequence: TGTGCCAGTAGCCGCAATGGCGCCGGGGGTTCCCACAATGAGCAGTTCTTC. Using reference TRBV19 and TRBJ2-1 for the parts outside the CDR3, the full variable domain is DGGITQSPKYLFRKEGQNVTLSCEQNLNHDAMYWYRQDPGQGLRLIYYSQIVNDFQKGDIAEGYSVSREKKESFPLTVTSAQKNPTAFYLCASSRNGAGGSHNEQFFGPGTRLTVL.